The 10 T cell receptor beta chains below come from one sample, sequenced in a study of T-cell reconstitution after alpha-beta-depleted transplantation in children (dated by TCRdb to between 2015 and 2016). Libraries were prepared through PCR. The data were produced on an Illumina HiSeq 2500. TCR libraries were prepared with molecular barcoding, using unique molecular identifiers to normalize TCRbeta repertoire quantification. TCRdb itself trimmed the public reads at Q25 with fastp, ran MiXCR and retained productive beta chains. Rows are combined by CDR3 protein, so each entry shows the most common genes and DNA. The sample has hundreds of thousands of distinct CDR3 sequences on record, less than 20% of them singletons. The ten largest account for under 6% of the sample. Reading the label with the study, this specimen's treatment or condition is: allogeneic hematopoietic cell transplantation with graft depleted of TCRalphabeta T cells and CD19 B cells.

The starting material was PBMCs, mostly from graft donor cells, obtained 360 days after TCRalphabeta/CD19-depleted stem cell transplant. The receptors come from a male patient under 18 who had a stem cell transplant for acute lymphoblastic leukemia, so the T cells may come from the graft donor.

V is TRBV4-1 and J is TRBJ2-7; D is unresolved. The CDR3 contains 13 residues. The germline V gene encodes CDR1 MGHRA and CDR2 YSYEKL. The V end lost 1 base, the J end lost 3 bases, and 7 bases lay between the germline ends. CDR3 nucleotide sequence: TGCGCCAGCAGCCAAGGGGCGGTCTACGAGCAGTACTTC. Translation gives CASSQGAVYEQYF.

The chain has TRBV18 and TRBJ1-1; tentative D call: TRBD1 (5 bases). The germline CDR1 and CDR2 sequences are KGHSH and LQKENI. Between the trimmed V and J ends, which lost 6 bases and 6 bases, there was a span of 14 bases. The CDR3 is 13 residues long. The CDR3 DNA sequence: TGTGCCAGCTCTCTCGGGACCCGGGCTGAAGCTTTCTTT. As protein: CASSLGTRAEAFF. The full variable domain, its missing parts supplied by reference TRBV18 and TRBJ1-1, is NAGVMQNPRHLVRRRGQEARLRCSPMKGHSHVYWYRQLPEEGLKFMVYLQKENIIDESGMPKERFSAEFPKEGPSILRIQQVVRGDSAAYFCASSLGTRAEAFFGQGTRLTVV.

This clonotype was picked up a small number of times. The chain has TRBV12-3 or TRBV12-4 and TRBJ1-5; perhaps TRBD1 as D (6 bases). V lost 5 bases, J lost 3 bases, and 11 bases lay in between. This CDR3 spans 14 amino acids. In nucleotides, the CDR3 is TGTGCCAGCAGTCATACAGGGCACAATCAGCCCCAGCATTTT. It is translated as CASSHTGHNQPQHF.

The V and J genes are TRBV7-9 and TRBJ2-7; 10 nucleotides align to TRBD1. With V trimmed by 6 bases and J by 6 bases, 5 bases remained unmatched. CDR1 and CDR2 from the germline V gene are SEHNR and FQNEAQ (reference sequence). The CDR3 is made up of 13 amino acids. The CDR3 coding sequence is TGTGCCAGCAGGTCGACAGGGGGCTCCGAGCAGTACTTC. Its translation: CASRSTGGSEQYF.

V is TRBV18 and J is TRBJ1-2, with D possibly TRBD1 on 5 matching bases. The CDR3 contains 17 residues. V was trimmed by 6 bases and J by 4 bases, leaving 24 bases between them. Germline CDR1 and CDR2: KGHSH and LQKENI. CDR3 coding DNA: TGTGCCAGCTCGCCCGGGGCCAGATACCTTGTCCCCTATGGCTACACCTTC. Translated: CASSPGARYLVPYGYTF. Supplemented by reference TRBV18 and TRBJ1-2, the full variable domain reads NAGVMQNPRHLVRRRGQEARLRCSPMKGHSHVYWYRQLPEEGLKFMVYLQKENIIDESGMPKERFSAEFPKEGPSILRIQQVVRGDSAAYFCASSPGARYLVPYGYTFGSGTRLTVV.

The sample holds many counts of this clonotype. The rearrangement uses TRBV6-5 and TRBJ2-1; 14 bases are a match to TRBD2. The CDR3 sequence is 16 residues long. Germline V gives CDR1 MNHEY, CDR2 SVGAGI. V lost 0 bases, J lost 8 bases, and 3 bases stayed unmatched. The CDR3 loop is CASSYSTSGRADEQFF. As DNA, the CDR3 is TGTGCCAGCAGTTACTCGACTAGCGGGAGGGCCGATGAGCAGTTCTTC.

The J gene is TRBJ2-3, the V gene TRBV12-3 or TRBV12-4; possible D gene TRBD2, 6 bases. The CDR3 consists of 14 residues. Trimming removed 3 bases at V and 3 bases at J, with 10 bases between. CDR3 nucleotide sequence: TGTGCCAGCAGTTTTGGCGGGATTACAGATACGCAGTATTTT. Amino acid sequence: CASSFGGITDTQYF.

This clonotype came up many times. The gene calls are TRBV6-2 or TRBV6-3 and TRBJ2-1; TRBD2 matches 11 bases. The trim removed 5 bases at V and 12 bases at J, leaving 12 bases unmatched. The CDR3 covers 15 residues. The germline gives CDR1 MNHEY, CDR2 SVGEGT. The CDR3 DNA sequence: TGTGCCAGCAGTGCCCTCGGGACTAGCGGATGGTCGCAGTTCTTC. Translation: CASSALGTSGWSQFF.

This chain links TRBV5-5 with TRBJ1-2; D not certain. Looked up from germline, CDR1 is SGHKS and CDR2 is YYEKEE (reference sequence). CDR3 length equals 14 residues. V was clipped by 5 bases and J by 7 bases, with 18 bases between them. CDR3 loop: CASRTKGSRIGYTF. The DNA for the CDR3 is TGTGCCAGCAGAACTAAGGGCTCACGGATTGGCTACACCTTC.

Only a few counts were recorded for this clonotype. The chain is built from TRBV7-9 and TRBJ2-7, with D perhaps TRBD1 (5 bases). This CDR3 has 14 residues. CDR1 is SEHNR, CDR2 FQNEAQ, per germline (reference sequence). Trimming cost V 5 bases and J 4 bases, with 15 bases left between them. This CDR3 reads CASSPPRAGYEQYF. CDR3 DNA: TGTGCCAGCAGCCCCCCCAGGGCAGGGTACGAGCAGTACTTC.